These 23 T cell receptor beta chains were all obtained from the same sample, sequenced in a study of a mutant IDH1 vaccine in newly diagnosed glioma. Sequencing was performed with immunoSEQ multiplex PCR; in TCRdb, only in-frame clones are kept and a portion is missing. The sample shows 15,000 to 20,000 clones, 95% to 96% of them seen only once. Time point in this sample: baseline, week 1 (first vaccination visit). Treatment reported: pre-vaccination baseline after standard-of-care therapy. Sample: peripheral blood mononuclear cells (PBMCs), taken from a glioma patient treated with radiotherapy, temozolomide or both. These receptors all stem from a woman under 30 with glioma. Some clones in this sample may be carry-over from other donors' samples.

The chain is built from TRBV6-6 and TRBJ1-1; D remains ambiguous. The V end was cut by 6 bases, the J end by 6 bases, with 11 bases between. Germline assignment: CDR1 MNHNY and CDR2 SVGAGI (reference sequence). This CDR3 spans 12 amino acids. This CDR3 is CASRELQPEAFF. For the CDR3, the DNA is TGTGCCAGCAGGGAGCTTCAACCTGAAGCTTTCTTT.

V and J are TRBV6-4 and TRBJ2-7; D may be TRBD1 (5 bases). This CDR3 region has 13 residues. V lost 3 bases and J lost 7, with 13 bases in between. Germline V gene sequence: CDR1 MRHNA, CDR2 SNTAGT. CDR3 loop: CASSEWQGREQYF. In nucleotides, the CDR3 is TGTGCCAGCAGTGAGTGGCAGGGCAGGGAGCAGTACTTC.

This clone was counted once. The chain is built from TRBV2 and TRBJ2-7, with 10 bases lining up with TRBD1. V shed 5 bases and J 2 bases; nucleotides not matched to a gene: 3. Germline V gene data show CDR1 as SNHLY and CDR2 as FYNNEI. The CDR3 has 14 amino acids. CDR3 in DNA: TGTGCCAGCAGTCGACAGGGGGCCACCTACGAGCAGTACTTC. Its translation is CASSRQGATYEQYF.

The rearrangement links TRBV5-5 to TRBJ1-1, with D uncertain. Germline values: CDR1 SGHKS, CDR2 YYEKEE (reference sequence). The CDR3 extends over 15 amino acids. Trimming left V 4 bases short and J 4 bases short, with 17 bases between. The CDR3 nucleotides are TGTGCCAGCAGCCCATGGACCCCTAGTCCCACTGAAGCTTTCTTT. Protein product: CASSPWTPSPTEAFF.

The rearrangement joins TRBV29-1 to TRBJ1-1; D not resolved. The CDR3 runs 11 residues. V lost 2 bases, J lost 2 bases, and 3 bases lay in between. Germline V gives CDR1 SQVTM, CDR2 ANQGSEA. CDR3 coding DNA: TGCAGCGTTGAACAAAACACTGAAGCTTTCTTT. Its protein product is CSVEQNTEAFF.

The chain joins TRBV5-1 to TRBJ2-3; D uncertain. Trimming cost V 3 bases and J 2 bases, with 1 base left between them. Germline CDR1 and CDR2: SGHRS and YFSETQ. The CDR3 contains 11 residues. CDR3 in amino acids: CASSSTDTQYF. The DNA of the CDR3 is TGCGCCAGCAGCTCCACAGATACGCAGTATTTT. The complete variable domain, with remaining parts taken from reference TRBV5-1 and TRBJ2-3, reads KAGVTQTPRYLIKTRGQQVTLSCSPISGHRSVSWYQQTPGQGLQFLFEYFSETQRNKGNFPGRFSGRQFSNSRSEMNVSTLELGDSALYLCASSSTDTQYFGPGTRLTVL.

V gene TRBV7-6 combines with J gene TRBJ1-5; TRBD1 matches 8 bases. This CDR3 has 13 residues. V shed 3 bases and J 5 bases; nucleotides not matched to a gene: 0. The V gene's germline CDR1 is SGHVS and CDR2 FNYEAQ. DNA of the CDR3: TGTGCCAGCAGCTTGGACAGGGATCAGCCCCAGCATTTT. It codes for CASSLDRDQPQHF.

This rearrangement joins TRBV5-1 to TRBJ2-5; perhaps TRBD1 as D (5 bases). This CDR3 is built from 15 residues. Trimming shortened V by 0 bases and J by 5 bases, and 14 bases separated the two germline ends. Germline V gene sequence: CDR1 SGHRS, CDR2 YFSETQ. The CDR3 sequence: CASSLEAGYPETQYF. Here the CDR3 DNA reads TGCGCCAGCAGCTTGGAAGCAGGGTATCCGGAGACCCAGTACTTC.

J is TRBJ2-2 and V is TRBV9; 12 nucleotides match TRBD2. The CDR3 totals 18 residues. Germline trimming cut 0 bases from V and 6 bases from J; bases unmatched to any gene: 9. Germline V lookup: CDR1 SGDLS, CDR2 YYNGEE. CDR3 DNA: TGTGCCAGCAGCGTAGACCCAATGACTAGCGGGAGAGCCGGGGAGCTGTTTTTT. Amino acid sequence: CASSVDPMTSGRAGELFF. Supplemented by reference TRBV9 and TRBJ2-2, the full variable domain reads DSGVTQTPKHLITATGQRVTLRCSPRSGDLSVYWYQQSLDQGLQFLIQYYNGEERAKGNILERFSAQQFPDLHSELNLSSLELGDSALYFCASSVDPMTSGRAGELFFGEGSRLTVL.

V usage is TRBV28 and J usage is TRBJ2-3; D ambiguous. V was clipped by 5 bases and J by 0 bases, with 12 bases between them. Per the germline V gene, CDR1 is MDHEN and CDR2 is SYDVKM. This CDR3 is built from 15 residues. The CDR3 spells CASSPNLLSTDTQYF. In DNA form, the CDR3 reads TGTGCCAGCAGTCCGAACCTCCTTAGCACAGATACGCAGTATTTT.

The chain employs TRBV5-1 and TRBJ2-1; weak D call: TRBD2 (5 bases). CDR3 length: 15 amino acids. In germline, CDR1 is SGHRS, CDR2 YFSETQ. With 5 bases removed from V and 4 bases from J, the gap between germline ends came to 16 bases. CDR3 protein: CASRDWVASYNEQFF. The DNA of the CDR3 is TGCGCCAGCAGGGACTGGGTAGCGTCATACAATGAGCAGTTCTTC.

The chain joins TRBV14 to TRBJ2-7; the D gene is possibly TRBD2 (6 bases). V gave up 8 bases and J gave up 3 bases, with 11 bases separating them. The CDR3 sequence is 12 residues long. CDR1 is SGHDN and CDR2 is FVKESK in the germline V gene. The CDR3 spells CASGETSYEQYF. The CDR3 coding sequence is TGTGCCAGCGGCGAGACTAGCTACGAGCAGTACTTC.

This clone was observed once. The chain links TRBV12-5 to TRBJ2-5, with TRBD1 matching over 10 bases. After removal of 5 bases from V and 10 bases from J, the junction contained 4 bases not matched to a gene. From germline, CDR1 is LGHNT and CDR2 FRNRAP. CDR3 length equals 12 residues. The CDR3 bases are TGTGCTAGTGGTCGGACAGGGGGGGTCCAGTACTTC. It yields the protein CASGRTGGVQYF. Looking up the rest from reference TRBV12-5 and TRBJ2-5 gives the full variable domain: DARVTQTPRHKVTEMGQEVTMRCQPILGHNTVFWYRQTMMQGLELLAYFRNRAPLDDSGMPKDRFSAEMPDATLATLKIQPSEPRDSAVYFCASGRTGGVQYFGPGTRLLVL.

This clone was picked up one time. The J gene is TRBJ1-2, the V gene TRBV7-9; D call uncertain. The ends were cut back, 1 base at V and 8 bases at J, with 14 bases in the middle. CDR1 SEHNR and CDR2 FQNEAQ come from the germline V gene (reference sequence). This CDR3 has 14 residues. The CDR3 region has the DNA TGTGCCAGCAGCTTAGGGCCCCTGATAGGCGGCTACACCTTC. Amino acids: CASSLGPLIGGYTF.

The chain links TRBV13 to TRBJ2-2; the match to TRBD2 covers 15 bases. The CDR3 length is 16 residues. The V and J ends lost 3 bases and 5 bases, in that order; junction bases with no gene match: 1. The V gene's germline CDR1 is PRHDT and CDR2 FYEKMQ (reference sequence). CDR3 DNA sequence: TGTGCCAGCAGCTTCGGGACTAGCGGGGGGACCGGGGAGCTGTTTTTT. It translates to CASSFGTSGGTGELFF.

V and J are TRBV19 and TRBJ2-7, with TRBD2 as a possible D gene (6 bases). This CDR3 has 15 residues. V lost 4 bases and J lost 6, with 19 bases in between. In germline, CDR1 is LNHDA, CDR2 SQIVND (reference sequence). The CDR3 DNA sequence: TGTGCCAGTAGTAGGGACTGGGGATCGGGGACCGAGCAGTACTTC. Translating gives CASSRDWGSGTEQYF. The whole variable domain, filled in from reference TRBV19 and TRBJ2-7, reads DGGITQSPKYLFRKEGQNVTLSCEQNLNHDAMYWYRQDPGQGLRLIYYSQIVNDFQKGDIAEGYSVSREKKESFPLTVTSAQKNPTAFYLCASSRDWGSGTEQYFGPGTRLTVT.

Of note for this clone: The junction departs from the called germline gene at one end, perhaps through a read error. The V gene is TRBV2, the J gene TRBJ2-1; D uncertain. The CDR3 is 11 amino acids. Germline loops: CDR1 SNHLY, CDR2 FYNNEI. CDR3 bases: TGTGCCAGCAGCCCTTACAGTGAGCAGTTCTTC. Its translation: CASSPYSEQFF. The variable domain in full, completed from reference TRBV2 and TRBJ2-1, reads EPEVTQTPSHQVTQMGQEVILRCVPISNHLYFYWYRQILGQKVEFLVSFYNNEISEKSEIFDDQFSVERPDGSNFTLKIRSTKLEDSAMYFCASSPYSEQFFGPGTRLTVL.

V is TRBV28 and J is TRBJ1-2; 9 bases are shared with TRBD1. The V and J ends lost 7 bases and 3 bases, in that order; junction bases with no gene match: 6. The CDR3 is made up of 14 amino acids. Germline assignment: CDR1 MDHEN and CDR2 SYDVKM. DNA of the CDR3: TGTGCCAGCATTAGGACAGGGGACCACTATGGCTACACCTTC. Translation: CASIRTGDHYGYTF.

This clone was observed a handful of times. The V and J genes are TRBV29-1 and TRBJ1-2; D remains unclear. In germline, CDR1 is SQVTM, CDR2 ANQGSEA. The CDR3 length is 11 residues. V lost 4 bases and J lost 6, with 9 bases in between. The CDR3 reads CSVGDADGYTF. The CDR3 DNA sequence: TGCAGCGTTGGTGACGCCGATGGCTACACCTTC.

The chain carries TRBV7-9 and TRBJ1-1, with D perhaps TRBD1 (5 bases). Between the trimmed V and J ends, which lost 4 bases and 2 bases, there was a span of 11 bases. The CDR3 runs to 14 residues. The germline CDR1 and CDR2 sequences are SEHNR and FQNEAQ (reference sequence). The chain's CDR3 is CASSSRDGNTEAFF. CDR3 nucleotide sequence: TGTGCCAGCAGCTCCCGGGACGGCAACACTGAAGCTTTCTTT.

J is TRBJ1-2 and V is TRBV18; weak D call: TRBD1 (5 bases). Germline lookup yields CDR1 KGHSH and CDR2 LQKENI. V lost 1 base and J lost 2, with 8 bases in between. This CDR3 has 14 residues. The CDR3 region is CASSPLDKNYGYTF. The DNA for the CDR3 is TGTGCCAGCTCACCACTGGACAAGAACTATGGCTACACCTTC.

The CDR3 bases are TGCGCCAGCAGCCAACAGAGAGGGCTAGCGGGAGTGGTGGGTGAGCAGTTCTTC. This translates into CASSQQRGLAGVVGEQFF. The V and J genes are TRBV4-3 and TRBJ2-1; 10 bases match TRBD2. This CDR3 has 18 residues. From germline, CDR1 is LGHNA and CDR2 YSLEER. J was trimmed by 9 bases and V by 2 bases; bases with no gene match: 16.

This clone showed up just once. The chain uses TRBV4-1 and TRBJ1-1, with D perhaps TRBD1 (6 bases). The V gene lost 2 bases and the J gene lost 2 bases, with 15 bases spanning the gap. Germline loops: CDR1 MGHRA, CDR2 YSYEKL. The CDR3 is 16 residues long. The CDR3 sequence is CASSQQGFLRNTEAFF. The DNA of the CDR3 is TGCGCCAGCAGCCAACAGGGGTTCTTAAGAAACACTGAAGCTTTCTTT.